This entry lists 2 T cell receptor beta chains sequenced from one sample in a study of T cells in Graves' hyperthyroidism and ophthalmopathy. Amplified TCR beta CDR3 regions derived from RNA transcripts. Researchers ran a first-round RT-PCR on the TCR CDR3 using the HTBI primer set. Each CDR3 protein is one row after TCRdb ran MiXCR on the multiplex PCR reads. The repertoire consists of about 560,000 distinct CDR3 sequences, with roughly a sixth occurring once and the leading ten covering about 20%. Sequences were obtained from blood. Receptors originate from a woman under 30 with Graves' hyperthyroidism.

Only a few counts were recorded for this clonotype. The chain has TRBV20-1 and TRBJ2-1, with TRBD2 as a possible D gene (6 bases). V shed 7 bases and J shed 3 bases, with 16 bases lying between them. Germline CDR1 reads DFQATT; CDR2 reads SNEGSKA (reference sequence). This CDR3 spans 14 amino acids. CDR3 in amino acids: CSVQTGVSYNEQFF. DNA of the CDR3: TGCAGTGTTCAGACGGGGGTTAGCTACAATGAGCAGTTCTTC.

This clonotype was recorded at least ten times. The rearrangement links TRBV12-3 or TRBV12-4 to TRBJ1-5; D uncertain. Trimming left V 6 bases short and J 1 base short, with 13 bases between. The CDR3 covers 15 residues. The CDR3 spells CASSPWAVSNQPQHF. The CDR3 nucleotides read TGTGCCAGCAGCCCGTGGGCAGTGAGCAATCAGCCCCAGCATTTT.